This T cell receptor (beta chain) was recorded in a study of T-cell reconstitution after alpha-beta-depleted transplantation in children. In the case of this clonotype: Its target is unknown.

Trimming removed 1 base from V and 9 bases from J; junction bases left unmatched: 6. The CDR3 totals 15 residues. Germline V gene data show CDR1 as SGHTA and CDR2 as FQGTGA. General observations from the study: It was reported that alpha-beta T cells came from several hundred expanded graft clones (about two months after transplant).

Researchers prepared the TCRbeta library using unique molecular identifiers, the study reports. TCRdb re-derived calls from the PCR reads in MiXCR, one entry per CDR3 protein. Here the sample spans almost 250,000 distinct CDR3 sequences, 20% to 30% being singletons. This chain joins TRBV7-3 and TRBJ2-1; TRBD2 matches at 10 bases. The sequenced sample was PBMCs, obtained before TCRalphabeta/CD19-depleted stem cell transplant. This TCR was sampled from a girl aged 2-9 years with Fanconi anemia, due to receive a stem cell transplant. The CDR3 DNA reads as TGTGCCAGCAGCTTAAAGGTTAGCGGGAGGAGTGAGCAGTTCTTC. The encoded protein is CASSLKVSGRSEQFF.